Shown below are 27 T cell receptor beta chains from a single sample sequenced in a study of cytomegalovirus exposure and HLA in healthy donors. The PCR had 60 Vbeta and 13 Jbeta primers. Here immunoSEQ multiplex PCR was the method, and the copy in TCRdb shows in-frame clones only, minus some. The table lists roughly 80,000 clones, 60% to 80% of them singletons, with 6.2% in the top ten. The sequenced sample was PBMCs. These receptors were taken from a woman aged 50 to 60 in good health and CMV-seropositive.

Here the CDR3 DNA reads TGTGCCAGCATTCAAGGTAGTGGGGCTCCCCAGTACTTC. This encodes CASIQGSGAPQYF. The genes are TRBV2 and TRBJ2-5; a weak D match, TRBD1 (5 bases). The length of the CDR3 is 13 residues. Germline assignment: CDR1 SNHLY and CDR2 FYNNEI. Trimming left V 7 bases short and J 9 bases short, with 18 bases between. The full variable domain, with the rest looked up from reference TRBV2 and TRBJ2-5, is EPEVTQTPSHQVTQMGQEVILRCVPISNHLYFYWYRQILGQKVEFLVSFYNNEISEKSEIFDDQFSVERPDGSNFTLKIRSTKLEDSAMYFCASIQGSGAPQYFGPGTRLLVL.

This clone occurred many times. This chain joins TRBV6-4 and TRBJ1-2; 7 nucleotides align to TRBD1. Looked up from germline, CDR1 is MRHNA and CDR2 is SNTAGT. This CDR3 has 14 residues. Trimming removed 11 bases from V and 4 bases from J; junction bases left unmatched: 13. The chain's CDR3 is CALQGQGDSYGYTF. The CDR3 DNA reads as TGTGCCTTGCAGGGGCAGGGGGATAGCTATGGCTACACCTTC.

The gene calls are TRBV7-2 and TRBJ2-1; 9 positions match TRBD2. The V segment lost 4 bases and the J segment 4 bases; nucleotides outside the gene matches: 5. The CDR3 is 15 amino acids. Germline CDR1 reads SGHTA; CDR2 reads FQGNSA. The CDR3 here is CASSWASGKYNEQFF. The CDR3 DNA follows: TGTGCCAGCAGCTGGGCTAGCGGGAAGTACAATGAGCAGTTCTTC.

The chain has TRBV15 and TRBJ1-1; a possible D gene is TRBD1 (6 bases). Germline loops: CDR1 LNHNV, CDR2 YYDKDF (reference sequence). V was clipped by 0 bases and J by 10 bases, with 9 bases between them. CDR3 length: 12 amino acids. The chain's CDR3 is CATSRELGAAFF. For the CDR3, the DNA is TGTGCCACCAGCAGAGAGTTGGGGGCAGCTTTCTTT.

The chain couples TRBV11-2 to TRBJ2-1, with 9 bases identical to TRBD2. With V trimmed by 5 bases and J by 10 bases, 6 bases remained unmatched. Germline CDR1 SGHAT, CDR2 FQNNGV. The CDR3 sequence is 13 residues long. The CDR3 protein is CASSPPSGREQFF. The CDR3 nucleotides are TGTGCCAGCAGCCCTCCCAGCGGGAGGGAGCAGTTCTTC.

The genes are TRBV7-9 and TRBJ2-5, with 9 bases identical to TRBD2. Per the germline V gene, CDR1 is SEHNR and CDR2 is FQNEAQ (reference sequence). V dropped 7 bases and J dropped 4; count of bases not matched to a gene: 10. The CDR3 totals 15 residues. As DNA, the CDR3 is TGTGCCAGCATGGGGCGGGAGGGCCGGGGAGAGACCCAGTACTTC. Translating gives CASMGREGRGETQYF. The full variable domain, with the rest looked up from reference TRBV7-9 and TRBJ2-5, is DTGVSQNPRHKITKRGQNVTFRCDPISEHNRLYWYRQTLGQGPEFLTYFQNEAQLEKSRLLSDRFSAERPKGSFSTLEIQRTEQGDSAMYLCASMGREGRGETQYFGPGTRLLVL.

The CDR3 nucleotides are TGTGCCAGCAGCGTAGAGGGACTAGCGGGACCAGATACGCAGTATTTT. It specifies CASSVEGLAGPDTQYF. The chain couples TRBV9 to TRBJ2-3, with 13 bases that match TRBD2. CDR1 is SGDLS, CDR2 YYNGEE, per germline. The CDR3 extends over 16 amino acids. The junction had 2 bases not matched to a gene; V was cut back by 0 bases and J by 4 bases.

The chain combines TRBV5-1 with TRBJ2-2, with 11 positions matching TRBD1. This CDR3 spans 16 amino acids. V trimming: 4 bases; J trimming: 3 bases; junction bases outside the gene matches: 5. CDR1 is SGHRS, CDR2 YFSETQ, per germline. The CDR3 nucleotides are TGCGCCAGCAGCGGGGGGACAGGGGGATACACCGGGGAGCTGTTTTTT. Amino acids: CASSGGTGGYTGELFF.

The chain employs TRBV6-5 and TRBJ1-3, with a possible D match to TRBD1 (6 bases). CDR1 and CDR2 (germline): MNHEY, SVGAGI. The CDR3 consists of 13 residues. V gave up 6 bases and J gave up 2 bases, with 8 bases separating them. CDR3 sequence reads: CASRDSAGNTIYF. The CDR3, as DNA: TGTGCCAGCAGGGACAGTGCTGGAAACACCATATATTTT.

This clone was counted a single time. The gene calls are TRBV30 and TRBJ2-1; 7 bases are a match to TRBD2. This CDR3 region has 11 residues. V lost 8 bases to trimming and J lost 10 bases; unmatched junction nucleotides: 8. Germline V gene lookup returns CDR1 GTSNPN and CDR2 SVGIG (reference sequence). CDR3 sequence: CAGNSGTEQFF. CDR3 DNA: TGTGCCGGAAACAGCGGGACGGAGCAGTTCTTC.

This chain connects TRBV9 to TRBJ2-2; D might be TRBD2 (6 bases). CDR3 length: 15 residues. The germline V gene has CDR1 SGDLS and CDR2 YYNGEE. V lost 0 bases to trimming and J lost 4 bases, with 10 bases between them. The CDR3 region has the DNA TGTGCCAGCAGCGTAGGGACGGAGGGCACCGGGGAGCTGTTTTTT. The encoded protein is CASSVGTEGTGELFF.

V and J are TRBV2 and TRBJ2-7, with TRBD2 identical over 9 bases. This CDR3 comprises 14 residues. V shed 6 bases and J 2 bases; nucleotides not matched to a gene: 5. The germline gives CDR1 SNHLY, CDR2 FYNNEI. CDR3 sequence reads: CASRPTSGTYEQYF. The DNA of the CDR3 is TGTGCCAGCAGGCCGACTAGCGGAACCTACGAGCAGTACTTC.

The V call is TRBV27, the J call TRBJ1-2, with D maybe TRBD1 (6 bases). The CDR3 runs to 13 residues. V lost 5 bases and J lost 7, with 14 bases in between. CDR1 is MNHEY, CDR2 SMNVEV, per germline (reference sequence). The CDR3 protein is CASSGTPAGGYTF. DNA of the CDR3: TGTGCCAGCAGTGGGACACCGGCGGGTGGCTACACCTTC.

This chain links TRBV6-1 with TRBJ2-7; the D gene is possibly TRBD2 (6 bases). The CDR3 totals 15 residues. Germline values: CDR1 MNHNS, CDR2 SASEGT. Trimming took off 0 bases at V and 0 bases at J, with 9 bases between the two ends. The CDR3 DNA reads TGTGCCAGCAGTGAAGCCCCCGGGAGCTCCTACGAGCAGTACTTC. Translating gives CASSEAPGSSYEQYF.

The chain recombines TRBV9 with TRBJ2-1; 11 bases match TRBD2. Germline lookup yields CDR1 SGDLS and CDR2 YYNGEE. There are 15 residues in the CDR3. The junction had 2 bases not matched to a gene; V was cut back by 2 bases and J by 4 bases. CDR3 protein: CASSVGLAEYNEQFF. The CDR3, as DNA: TGTGCCAGCAGCGTGGGACTAGCGGAGTACAATGAGCAGTTCTTC.

In its sample, this clone was seen a few times. J is TRBJ2-3 and V is TRBV6-4, with 8 nucleotides matching TRBD2. This CDR3 is built from 15 residues. The germline gives CDR1 MRHNA, CDR2 SNTAGT. Unmatched junction bases numbered 6, after V lost 2 bases and J lost 5 bases. The DNA of the CDR3 is TGTGCCAGCAGTGACGAGGCGGGAGGAGGAGATACGCAGTATTTT. This gives the protein CASSDEAGGGDTQYF.

This chain links TRBV30 with TRBJ1-6; a possible D gene is TRBD1 (6 bases). V dropped 3 bases and J dropped 6 bases, with 18 bases sitting between them. This CDR3 contains 16 residues. Germline CDR1 is GTSNPN and CDR2 is SVGIG (reference sequence). The CDR3 here is CAWSALGGARNSPLHF. As DNA, the CDR3 is TGTGCCTGGAGCGCCCTTGGGGGGGCGCGTAATTCACCCCTCCACTTT.

The gene calls are TRBV2 and TRBJ2-7, with a tentative D call TRBD1 (6 bases). Germline V gene sequence: CDR1 SNHLY, CDR2 FYNNEI. The ends were cut back, 5 bases at V and 4 bases at J, with 9 bases in the middle. The CDR3 has 12 residues. The CDR3 loop reads CASSPDRYEQYF. The CDR3, as DNA: TGTGCCAGCAGTCCCGACAGGTACGAGCAGTACTTC. Based on the CDR3 plus reference TRBV2 and TRBJ2-7, the full variable domain is EPEVTQTPSHQVTQMGQEVILRCVPISNHLYFYWYRQILGQKVEFLVSFYNNEISEKSEIFDDQFSVERPDGSNFTLKIRSTKLEDSAMYFCASSPDRYEQYFGPGTRLTVT.

In its sample, this clone was seen a few times. The genes are TRBV10-3 and TRBJ2-3, with TRBD1 matching over 9 bases. J was trimmed by 5 bases and V by 6 bases; bases with no gene match: 21. Per the germline V gene, CDR1 is ENHRY and CDR2 is SYGVKD. CDR3 length equals 19 residues. CDR3 bases: TGTGCCATCAGCCGTCCCGGGACAGGGACATCGCAGGCAGGAGATACGCAGTATTTT. Amino acids: CAISRPGTGTSQAGDTQYF.

The genes are TRBV25-1 and TRBJ1-1; no firm D call. V gave up 2 bases and J gave up 2 bases, with 6 bases separating them. CDR1 and CDR2 (germline): MGHDK, SYGVNS. The CDR3 consists of 13 residues. DNA of the CDR3: TGTGCCAGCAGTGAACTGGCCAACACTGAAGCTTTCTTT. It encodes CASSELANTEAFF.

The chain combines TRBV28 with TRBJ1-1; D is uncertain. CDR1 is MDHEN and CDR2 is SYDVKM in the germline V gene. V gave up 2 bases and J gave up 0 bases, with 10 bases separating them. CDR3 length equals 15 residues. Here the CDR3 DNA reads TGTGCCAGCAGTTTAGAGGAGATATTGAACACTGAAGCTTTCTTT. This translates into CASSLEEILNTEAFF.

This clone occurred once. The chain uses TRBV6-1 and TRBJ2-1; a weak D match, TRBD1 (6 bases). Trimming pared 2 bases from V and 1 base from J, leaving 15 bases between. Germline V gene data show CDR1 as MNHNS and CDR2 as SASEGT. The CDR3 is made up of 17 amino acids. CDR3 loop: CASSERFARGSYNEQFF. The CDR3 coding sequence is TGTGCCAGCAGTGAACGGTTCGCCAGGGGTTCCTACAATGAGCAGTTCTTC.

The V call is TRBV19, the J call TRBJ2-3; TRBD1 matches 8 bases. Germline trimming cut 6 bases from V and 6 bases from J; bases unmatched to any gene: 11. From germline, CDR1 is LNHDA and CDR2 SQIVND (reference sequence). This CDR3 is built from 15 residues. Here the CDR3 reads CASSSGTGLGDTQYF. CDR3 sequence (DNA): TGTGCCAGTAGCTCCGGGACAGGCCTCGGGGATACGCAGTATTTT.

This clone was observed a handful of times. This chain joins TRBV6-5 and TRBJ2-5; TRBD1 matches 7 bases. Germline V CDR1 and CDR2: MNHEY, SVGAGI. There are 14 residues in the CDR3. V trimming: 4 bases; J trimming: 5 bases; junction bases outside the gene matches: 7. The DNA for the CDR3 is TGTGCCAGCAGTTTCGACAGGGCCAGGGAGACCCAGTACTTC. This gives the protein CASSFDRARETQYF.

The chain carries TRBV5-4 and TRBJ2-5; TRBD1 might be the D (5 bases). Germline V lookup: CDR1 SGHNT, CDR2 YYREEE (reference sequence). The V gene lost 5 bases and the J gene lost 0 bases, with 11 bases spanning the gap. CDR3 length equals 14 residues. In nucleotides, the CDR3 is TGTGCCAGCAGACGAACAGGCAACCAAGAGACCCAGTACTTC. Translation: CASRRTGNQETQYF.

The chain employs TRBV18 and TRBJ1-4; 7 nucleotides line up with TRBD1. Trimming at V came to 5 bases and at J to 5 bases, leaving 14 bases not matched to a gene. This CDR3 spans 17 amino acids. Germline V CDR1 and CDR2: KGHSH, LQKENI. CDR3 in DNA: TGTGCCAGCTCATCAAACATCGCCGGGACAGCCAATGAAAAACTGTTTTTT. It encodes CASSSNIAGTANEKLFF.

The chain is built from TRBV30 and TRBJ2-3; the match to TRBD2 covers 9 bases. CDR1 and CDR2 (germline): GTSNPN, SVGIG (reference sequence). The CDR3 spans 16 residues. Unmatched junction bases numbered 12, after V lost 2 bases and J lost 6 bases. The CDR3 loop reads CAWSPSGKGKGDTQYF. DNA for the CDR3: TGTGCCTGGAGTCCTAGCGGGAAGGGGAAGGGGGATACGCAGTATTTT.